One and the same sample provided the 5 T cell receptor beta chains below, sequenced in a study of early T cells in non-severe SARS-CoV-2 infection (dated by TCRdb to about 2021). Receptor amplification or capture employed 5' RACE. Sequencing instrument: NextSeq 500. TCRdb redid the processing of the public reads, applying fastp at Q25 and MiXCR, and retained in-frame beta chains. CDR3 protein sequences are deduplicated, and each keeps its most common genes and DNA. This sample holds tens of thousands of distinct CDR3 sequences; roughly 9.9% were observed only once. The ten largest clones represent roughly an eighth of the sample. Sequenced material: whole blood. Receptors were obtained from an adult who was a healthcare worker with PCR-confirmed SARS-CoV-2 infection or an uninfected control (not recorded which).

The rearrangement uses TRBV7-9 and TRBJ2-6; no clear D. This CDR3 has 16 amino acids. The V gene's germline CDR1 is SEHNR and CDR2 FQNEAQ (reference sequence). V was clipped by 4 bases and J by 0 bases, with 10 bases between them. This CDR3 reads CASSSPLPSGANVLTF. The CDR3 bases are TGTGCCAGCAGCTCCCCCTTACCCTCTGGGGCCAACGTCCTGACTTTC.

To note about this clonotype: One junction end disagrees with the germline gene, perhaps due to a read error. V usage is TRBV6-4 and J usage is TRBJ2-7; D is perhaps TRBD1 or TRBD2 (5 bases each). There are 13 residues in the CDR3. Germline CDR1 is MRHNA and CDR2 is SNTAGT. The CDR3 is CASSAGTSDEQYF. The CDR3 DNA is TGTGCCAGCAGTGCCGGGACCTCCGACGAGCAGTACTTC.

This clonotype was seen at least ten times. The rearrangement joins TRBV20-1 to TRBJ2-7; D is undetermined. The CDR3 sequence is 14 residues long. The germline CDR1 and CDR2 sequences are DFQATT and SNEGSKA (reference sequence). V was clipped by 3 bases and J by 2 bases, with 14 bases between them. CDR3 amino acids: CSASQAGKAYEQYF. CDR3 nucleotide sequence: TGCAGTGCTAGTCAGGCAGGTAAAGCCTACGAGCAGTACTTC.

V usage is TRBV15 and J usage is TRBJ2-1; a weak D match, TRBD1 (6 bases). Trimming took off 2 bases at V and 8 bases at J, with 22 bases between the two ends. Germline loops: CDR1 LNHNV, CDR2 YYDKDF (reference sequence). The CDR3 consists of 17 residues. The CDR3 here is CATSRSGGRTVADEQFF. The CDR3 DNA follows: TGTGCCACCAGCAGATCTGGGGGCCGAACTGTCGCAGATGAGCAGTTCTTC.

Ten or more counts support this clonotype. The rearrangement uses TRBV27 and TRBJ1-1; D uncertain. Looked up from germline, CDR1 is MNHEY and CDR2 is SMNVEV (reference sequence). Between the trimmed V and J ends, which lost 0 bases and 8 bases, there was a span of 10 bases. The CDR3 has 13 amino acids. The CDR3 spells CASSLSRGSEAFF. The CDR3 region has the DNA TGTGCCAGCAGTTTATCGCGGGGATCGGAAGCTTTCTTT.